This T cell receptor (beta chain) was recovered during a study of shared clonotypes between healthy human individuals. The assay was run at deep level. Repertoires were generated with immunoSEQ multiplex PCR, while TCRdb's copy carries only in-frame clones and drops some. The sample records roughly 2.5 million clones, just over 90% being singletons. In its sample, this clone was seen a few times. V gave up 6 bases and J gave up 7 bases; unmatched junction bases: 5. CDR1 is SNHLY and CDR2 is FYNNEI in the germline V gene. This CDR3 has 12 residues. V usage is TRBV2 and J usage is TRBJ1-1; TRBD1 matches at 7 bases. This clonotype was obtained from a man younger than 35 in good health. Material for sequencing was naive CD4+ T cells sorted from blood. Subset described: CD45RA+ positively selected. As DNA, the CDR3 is TGTGCCAGCAGCGGGGACAGTGATGAAGCTTTCTTT. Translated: CASSGDSDEAFF.